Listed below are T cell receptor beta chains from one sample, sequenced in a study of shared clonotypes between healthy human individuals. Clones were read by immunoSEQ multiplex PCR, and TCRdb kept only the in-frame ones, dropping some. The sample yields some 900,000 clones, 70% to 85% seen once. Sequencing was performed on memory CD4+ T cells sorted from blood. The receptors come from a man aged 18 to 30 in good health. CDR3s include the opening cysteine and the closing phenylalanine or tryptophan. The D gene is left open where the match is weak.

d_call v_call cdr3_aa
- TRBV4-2 CARWRGRCRNQPQHF
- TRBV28 CASSSRGKFGASANEKLFF
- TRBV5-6 CASSLAGNTGELFF
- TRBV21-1 CASSKLAGSHSYEQYF
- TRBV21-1 CASSKGQGETQYF
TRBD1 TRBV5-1 CASSSDRGRQYF
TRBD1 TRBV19 CASTPGTGYYEQYF
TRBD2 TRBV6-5 CASSYLTSGGYNEQFF
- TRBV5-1 CASSLSGLTDTQYF
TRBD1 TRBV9 CASSPPGTGIYNEQFF
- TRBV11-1 CASSLVGVSGTQYF
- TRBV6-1 CASSKDRPNTGELFF
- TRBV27 CASSLDRLNTEAFF
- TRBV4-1 CASSQDFPRAAGPGELFF
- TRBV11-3 CASSQDGAQTQYF
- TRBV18 CASSPPGPSYEQYF
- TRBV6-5 CASRPGDGIYEQYF
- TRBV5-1 CASSGGTAWEGQYF
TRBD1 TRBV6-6 CASSTTGVNQPQHF
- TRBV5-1 CASSLPGTYEQYF
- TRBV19 CASQIAQGIGSPLHF
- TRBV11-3 CASSRTSPNEQFF
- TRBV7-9 CASSLLDTQYF
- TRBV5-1 CASRKPVADTQYF
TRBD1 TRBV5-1 CASRQQTQGRNSPLHF
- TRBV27 CASTFPKVSDVRTGELFF
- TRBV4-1 CASSPDPPWGASYGYTF
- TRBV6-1 CASSERAVKYEQYF
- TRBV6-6 CASLVAADTQYF
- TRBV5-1 CASSLNGGASDTQYF
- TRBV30 CAWSGGQSGGPDTQYF
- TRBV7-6 CASSPTPPGGPETQYF
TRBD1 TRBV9 CASSTQGVGEKLFF
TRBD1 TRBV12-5 CASGLTTGANGELFF
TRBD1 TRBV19 CASSAGQGTGLPQHF
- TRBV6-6 CASRAWTANRPVGYTF
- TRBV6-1 CASSYQQNTGELFF
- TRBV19 CASSSGVGVGGNTIYF
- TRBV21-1 CASRLTGGRDQPQHF
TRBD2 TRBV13 CASSSSRWTSGREETQYF
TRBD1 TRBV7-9 CASSSGQGTQYF
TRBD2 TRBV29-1 CSVATSGRALGLHEQFF
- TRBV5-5 CASSLATGQGYGYTF
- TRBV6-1 CASRMGAGRNEQFF
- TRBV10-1 CASSPTRGETEAFF
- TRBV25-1 CASSATGALETQYF
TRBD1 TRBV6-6 CASSDRGSPPLHF
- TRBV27 CASSLSGSNSPLHF
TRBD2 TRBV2 CASSATSGSGDTQYF
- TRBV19 CASSIRGATGELFF
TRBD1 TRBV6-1 CASSDPGGSNYGYTF
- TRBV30 CAWSGPRGETQYF